A selection of T cell receptor beta chains follows, all from one sample in a study of OX40 agonist ivuxolimab in advanced cancers. Sequencing was performed with immunoSEQ multiplex PCR; in TCRdb, only in-frame clones are kept and a portion is missing. Among roughly 48,000 clones, around 80% were seen once, and the ten largest hold more than 0.9%. Sequencing used CD4+ or CD8+ T cells sorted from blood, obtained in a trial of the OX40 agonist ivuxolimab. The receptor source for this set is an adult with an advanced solid tumor such as melanoma, head and neck, liver or kidney cancer. CDR3s include the opening cysteine and the closing phenylalanine or tryptophan. D genes are given only for firm matches. Clone size is given for some rows only: seen once, a few or many times, or a class if the clone is expanded.

V gene	clone size	J gene	D gene	CDR3 length	CDR3 DNA	CDR3 protein
TRBV4-2	-	TRBJ1-1	TRBD1	17	TGTGCCAGCAGCCAATACCACCGACAGGGCCTGAACACTGAAGCTTTCTTT	CASSQYHRQGLNTEAFF
TRBV30	-	TRBJ2-5	-	13	TGTGCCTGGAGTTCCGGGATTTGGGAGACCCAGTACTTC	CAWSSGIWETQYF
TRBV4-1	-	TRBJ2-4	-	13	TGCGCCAGCAGCCAAGGGGACATAAACATTCAGTACTTC	CASSQGDINIQYF
TRBV7-3	-	TRBJ1-2	-	11	TGTGCCAGCGGGAGGGCCTATGGCTACACCTTC	CASGRAYGYTF
TRBV7-2	-	TRBJ1-2	TRBD1	18	TGTGCCAGCAGCACCCAGACGTTGACAGGGCCGTACTTCTATGGCTACACCTTC	CASSTQTLTGPYFYGYTF
TRBV5-3	once	TRBJ2-1	TRBD1	13	TGTGCCAGCAGCTACGGACAGGGGAATGAGCAGTTCTTC	CASSYGQGNEQFF
TRBV5-1	-	TRBJ2-7	-	14	TGCGCCAGCAGCTTGCAGCCAGGGGAGGGCGAGCAGTACTTC	CASSLQPGEGEQYF
TRBV5-1	-	TRBJ2-7	-	14	TGCGCCAGCAGCTTGGCTCCAGGGAACTACGAGCAGTACTTC	CASSLAPGNYEQYF
TRBV19	-	TRBJ2-1	-	11	TGTGCCAGTACCGGGCTTAATGAGCAGTTCTTC	CASTGLNEQFF
TRBV15	-	TRBJ2-5	TRBD2	14	TGTGCCACCAGCAGGGGGAGGGCCCAGGAGACCCAGTACTTC	CATSRGRAQETQYF